One sample yielded the 17 T cell receptor beta chains listed below, sequenced in a study of shared clonotypes between healthy human individuals. Clones were read by immunoSEQ multiplex PCR, and TCRdb kept only the in-frame ones, dropping some. The sample records about 980,000 clones, about 80% being singletons. The sequencing sample was made of memory CD4+ T cells sorted from blood. The subset was: CD45RA-negative fraction. The receptors here all came from a young man in good health.

The chain links TRBV10-2 to TRBJ1-1; D is undetermined. Germline V gene lookup returns CDR1 WSHSY and CDR2 SAAADI. The CDR3 runs to 14 residues. V was shortened by 6 bases and J by 5 bases, with 16 bases between the two germline ends. CDR3 DNA: TGCGCCAGCAGCGACCCGGGAGGGCGGACTGAAGCTTTCTTT. Translated, it gives CASSDPGGRTEAFF.

This clone was counted only a few times. CDR3: CASSSRQGPSGYF. CDR3 DNA: TGTGCCAGCAGCTCTCGACAGGGGCCATCGGGGTACTTC. The V gene is TRBV6-5, the J gene TRBJ2-5, with 8 bases that match TRBD1. J was trimmed by 13 bases and V by 6 bases; bases with no gene match: 13. The V gene's germline CDR1 is MNHEY and CDR2 SVGAGI. The CDR3 contains 13 residues.

This chain links TRBV7-2 with TRBJ2-3; TRBD1 aligns across 7 bases. Trimming at V came to 1 base and at J to 3 bases, leaving 7 bases not matched to a gene. The CDR3 consists of 16 residues. Germline CDR1 and CDR2: SGHTA and FQGNSA. CDR3 region: CASSLDWSGGTDTQYF. The CDR3 coding sequence is TGTGCCAGCAGCTTAGATTGGTCAGGGGGTACAGATACGCAGTATTTT. Filled out from reference TRBV7-2 and TRBJ2-3, the complete variable domain reads GAGVSQSPSNKVTEKGKDVELRCDPISGHTALYWYRQSLGQGLEFLIYFQGNSAPDKSGLPSDRFSAERTGGSVSTLTIQRTQQEDSAVYLCASSLDWSGGTDTQYFGPGTRLTVL.

J is TRBJ2-2 and V is TRBV25-1, with D perhaps matching TRBD2 (6 bases). Trimming stripped 3 bases from V and 4 bases from J, with 15 bases between. The CDR3 totals 16 residues. Germline V gene data show CDR1 as MGHDK and CDR2 as SYGVNS. The CDR3 here is CASSDPGTGSTGELFF. In nucleotides, the CDR3 is TGTGCCAGCAGTGATCCCGGGACTGGGTCCACCGGGGAGCTGTTTTTT.

The genes are TRBV10-1 and TRBJ2-5, with a weak D call TRBD2 (6 bases). Per the germline V gene, CDR1 is WNHNN and CDR2 is SYGVQD (reference sequence). V lost 6 bases and J lost 4, with 12 bases in between. This CDR3 spans 13 amino acids. As DNA, the CDR3 is TGCGCCAGCAGAGGAGGGGCAGGAGAGACCCAGTACTTC. Translated, it gives CASRGGAGETQYF.

This clone was seen more than once but under ten times. The genes are TRBV21-1 and TRBJ2-7; the tabulated D call, TRBD2, remains unverified against the DNA. TRBV21-1 is tagged as a pseudogene. The CDR3 covers 16 residues. CDR3 DNA sequence: TGTGCCAGCAGCAAAGGAACCCTAGCGGGGGAGGGGGAGCAGTACTTC. Protein product: CASSKGTLAGEGEQYF.

The chain is built from TRBV6-1 and TRBJ1-5, with TRBD1 as a possible D gene (5 bases). CDR1 and CDR2 (germline): MNHNS, SASEGT. The V end lost 2 bases, the J end lost 4 bases, and 9 bases lay between the germline ends. The length of the CDR3 is 14 residues. The CDR3 bases are TGTGCCAGCAGTGAACTTTCAGGGAATCAGCCCCAGCATTTT. As protein: CASSELSGNQPQHF.

This chain connects TRBV4-2 to TRBJ2-4; D call uncertain. Trimming took 0 bases from V and 6 from J, leaving 3 bases between them. The CDR3 runs 12 residues. CDR1 LGHNA and CDR2 YNFKEQ come from the germline V gene. CDR3 loop: CASSQDGNIQYF. The DNA of the CDR3 is TGTGCCAGCAGCCAAGATGGAAACATTCAGTACTTC.

The rearrangement uses TRBV2 and TRBJ1-5; D might be TRBD1 (6 bases). CDR3 length: 17 residues. The V end was cut by 8 bases, the J end by 0 bases, with 20 bases between. The V gene's germline CDR1 is SNHLY and CDR2 FYNNEI. The chain's CDR3 is CASQRGGPNNSNQPQHF. The CDR3 DNA is TGTGCCAGCCAACGGGGGGGGCCCAACAATAGCAATCAGCCCCAGCATTTT.

As concerns this clone: Because the CDR3's place on the DNA is in doubt, the DNA is left out and the CDR3 is given as listed by TCRdb. The chain couples TRBV6-1 to TRBJ2-7; TRBD2, as called in the table, went unchecked against the DNA. The CDR3 spans 14 amino acids, including both terminal residues. Germline V lookup: CDR1 MNHNS, CDR2 SASEGT. The CDR3 here is CASSSGQGGYEQYF.

Worth noting for this clone: At one end, the junction sequence differs from germline, possibly due to a read error. This chain links TRBV6-4 with TRBJ2-1, with TRBD2 matching 15 bases. In germline, CDR1 is MRHNA, CDR2 SNTAGT. This CDR3 is 14 amino acids long. The CDR3 sequence is CAISGTSGGNEQFF. The DNA of the CDR3 is TGTGCCATCAGTGGGACTAGCGGGGGGAATGAGCAGTTCTTC.

The chain couples TRBV27 to TRBJ2-2; D uncertain. Looked up from germline, CDR1 is MNHEY and CDR2 is SMNVEV (reference sequence). This CDR3 is built from 15 residues. Trimming took 5 bases from V and 5 from J, leaving 15 bases between them. The chain's CDR3 is CASSRSAGRTGELFF. The DNA of the CDR3 is TGTGCCAGCAGTCGAAGTGCAGGAAGGACCGGGGAGCTGTTTTTT.

The chain combines TRBV27 with TRBJ1-5; 7 positions agree with TRBD1. This CDR3 is built from 15 residues. V shed 6 bases and J 6 bases; nucleotides not matched to a gene: 11. Germline CDR1 reads MNHEY; CDR2 reads SMNVEV (reference sequence). CDR3 residues: CASSPDRDQGQPQHF. For the CDR3, the DNA is TGTGCCAGCAGCCCCGACAGGGATCAGGGTCAGCCCCAGCATTTT.

This clone was seen only once. The rearrangement links TRBV5-1 to TRBJ2-5, with TRBD2 identical over 11 bases. Germline V gene lookup returns CDR1 SGHRS and CDR2 YFSETQ. The CDR3 consists of 15 residues. Unmatched junction bases numbered 4, after V lost 0 bases and J lost 6 bases. The CDR3, as DNA: TGCGCCAGCAGCTTGGATACTAGCGGGGGCCAGACCCAGTACTTC. This gives the protein CASSLDTSGGQTQYF.

This clone turned up a few times. The chain carries TRBV2 and TRBJ2-7; D is ambiguous. Deletions cut 4 bases from V and 0 bases from J, with 10 bases between. There are 14 residues in the CDR3. Germline V gene lookup returns CDR1 SNHLY and CDR2 FYNNEI. The CDR3 protein is CASSADRSSYEQYF. Written as DNA, the CDR3 is TGTGCCAGCAGTGCGGACCGCAGCTCCTACGAGCAGTACTTC.

This rearrangement joins TRBV18 to TRBJ2-1; 10 bases match TRBD2. The ends lost 4 bases at V and 3 bases at J; junction bases unmatched: 3. This CDR3 contains 15 residues. Germline V gene lookup returns CDR1 KGHSH and CDR2 LQKENI. The CDR3 here is CASSQTSGIYNEQFF. The CDR3, as DNA: TGTGCCAGCTCACAAACTAGCGGGATCTACAATGAGCAGTTCTTC.

The J gene is TRBJ2-2, the V gene TRBV7-2, with D maybe TRBD1 (6 bases). This CDR3 contains 16 residues. Trimming shortened V by 0 bases and J by 5 bases, and 13 bases separated the two germline ends. Germline assignment: CDR1 SGHTA and CDR2 FQGNSA. CDR3 nucleotides: TGTGCCAGCAGCTTAGCCGGAGCCCAGGGGACCGGGGAGCTGTTTTTT. Its protein is CASSLAGAQGTGELFF. Based on the CDR3 plus reference TRBV7-2 and TRBJ2-2, the full variable domain is GAGVSQSPSNKVTEKGKDVELRCDPISGHTALYWYRQSLGQGLEFLIYFQGNSAPDKSGLPSDRFSAERTGGSVSTLTIQRTQQEDSAVYLCASSLAGAQGTGELFFGEGSRLTVL.